This T cell receptor (beta chain) was recorded in a study of T cell repertoires in cytomegalovirus infection. The wider study: Signatures in public TCR beta sequences pointed to both CMV infection and matching HLA type.

Comments on this clonotype: Its antigen is not known.

Germline V gives CDR1 DFQATT, CDR2 SNEGSKA (reference sequence). V was clipped by 0 bases and J by 7 bases, with 15 bases between them. The CDR3 runs 14 residues. TCRdb recomputed calls from the reads with MiXCR, one row per CDR3 protein. The sample consists of hundreds of thousands of distinct CDR3 sequences, roughly a third of them appearing once. Findings and caveats of the study: Ex vivo, HLA-C-restricted CMV-specific TCR beta clonotypes prevailed over the rest of the response. Summed public TCR beta family frequency identified CMV carriers bearing the relevant HLA.

The sequenced material came from PBMCs. The chain recombines TRBV20-1 with TRBJ1-1; D remains unclear. This clonotype was obtained from a human donor in good health (CMV status not recorded). Some clones in this sample may be carry-over from other donors' samples. The CDR3 region is CSARDLLGRFEAFF. DNA for the CDR3: TGCAGTGCTAGAGATCTTCTGGGTAGGTTTGAAGCTTTCTTT.